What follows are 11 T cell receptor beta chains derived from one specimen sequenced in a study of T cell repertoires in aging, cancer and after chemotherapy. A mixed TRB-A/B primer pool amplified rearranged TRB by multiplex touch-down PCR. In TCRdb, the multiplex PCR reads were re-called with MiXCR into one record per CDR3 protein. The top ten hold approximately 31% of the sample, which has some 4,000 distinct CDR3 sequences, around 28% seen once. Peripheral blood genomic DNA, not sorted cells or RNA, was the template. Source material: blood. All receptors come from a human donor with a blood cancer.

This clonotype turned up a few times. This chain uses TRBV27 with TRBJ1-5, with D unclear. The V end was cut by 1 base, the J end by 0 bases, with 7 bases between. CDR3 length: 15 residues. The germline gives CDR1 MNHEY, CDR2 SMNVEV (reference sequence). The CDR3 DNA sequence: TGTGCCAGCAGTTTATACGCCTATAGCAATCAGCCCCAGCATTTT. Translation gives CASSLYAYSNQPQHF.

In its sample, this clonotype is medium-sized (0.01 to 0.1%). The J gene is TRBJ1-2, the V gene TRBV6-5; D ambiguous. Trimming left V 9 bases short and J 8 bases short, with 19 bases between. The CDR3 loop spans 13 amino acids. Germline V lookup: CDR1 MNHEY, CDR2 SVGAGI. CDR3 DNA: TGTGCCAGTACGAACCCCGGAGGGAAAGGCTACACCTTC. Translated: CASTNPGGKGYTF.

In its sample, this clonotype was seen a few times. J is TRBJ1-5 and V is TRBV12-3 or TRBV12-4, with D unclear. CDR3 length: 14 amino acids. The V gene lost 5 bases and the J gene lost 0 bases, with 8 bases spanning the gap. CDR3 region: CASSLGFSNQPQHF. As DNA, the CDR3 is TGTGCCAGCAGTCTAGGGTTTAGCAATCAGCCCCAGCATTTT.

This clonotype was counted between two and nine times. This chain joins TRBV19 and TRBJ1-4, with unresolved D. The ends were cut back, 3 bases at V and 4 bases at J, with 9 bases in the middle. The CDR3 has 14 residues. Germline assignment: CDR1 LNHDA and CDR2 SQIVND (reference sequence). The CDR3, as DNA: TGTGCCAGTAGTATTCTACAGCGTAATGAAAAACTGTTTTTT. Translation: CASSILQRNEKLFF.

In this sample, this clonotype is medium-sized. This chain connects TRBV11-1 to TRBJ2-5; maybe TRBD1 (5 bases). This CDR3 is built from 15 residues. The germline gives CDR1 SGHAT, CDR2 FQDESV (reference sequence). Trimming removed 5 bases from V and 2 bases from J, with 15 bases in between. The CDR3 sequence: CASSPLAGLQETQYF. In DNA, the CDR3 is TGTGCCAGCAGCCCCCTGGCAGGGTTACAAGAGACCCAGTACTTC.

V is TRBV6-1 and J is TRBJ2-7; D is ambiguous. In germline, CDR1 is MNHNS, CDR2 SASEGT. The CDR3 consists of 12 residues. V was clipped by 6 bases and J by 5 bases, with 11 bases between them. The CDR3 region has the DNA TGTGCCAGCAGAGGAGCGTGGAACGAGCAGTACTTC. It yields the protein CASRGAWNEQYF.

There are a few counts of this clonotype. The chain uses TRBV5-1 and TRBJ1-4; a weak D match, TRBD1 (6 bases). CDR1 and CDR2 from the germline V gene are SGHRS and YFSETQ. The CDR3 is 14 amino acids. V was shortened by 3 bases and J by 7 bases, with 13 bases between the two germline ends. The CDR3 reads CASSSGTIAEKLFF. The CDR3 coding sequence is TGCGCCAGCAGCTCAGGGACAATTGCTGAAAAACTGTTTTTT.

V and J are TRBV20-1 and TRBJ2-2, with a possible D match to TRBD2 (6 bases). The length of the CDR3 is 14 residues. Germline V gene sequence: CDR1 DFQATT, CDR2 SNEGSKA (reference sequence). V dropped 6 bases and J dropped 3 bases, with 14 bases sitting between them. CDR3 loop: CSALGGSHTGELFF. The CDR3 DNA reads TGCAGTGCCTTAGGAGGGAGTCACACCGGGGAGCTGTTTTTT.

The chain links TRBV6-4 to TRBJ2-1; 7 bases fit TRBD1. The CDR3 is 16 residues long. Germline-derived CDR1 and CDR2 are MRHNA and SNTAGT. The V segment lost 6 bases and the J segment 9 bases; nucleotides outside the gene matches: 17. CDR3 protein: CASRPTAGTEISEQFF. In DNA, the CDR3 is TGTGCCAGCAGACCTACGGCCGGGACAGAGATAAGTGAGCAGTTCTTC.

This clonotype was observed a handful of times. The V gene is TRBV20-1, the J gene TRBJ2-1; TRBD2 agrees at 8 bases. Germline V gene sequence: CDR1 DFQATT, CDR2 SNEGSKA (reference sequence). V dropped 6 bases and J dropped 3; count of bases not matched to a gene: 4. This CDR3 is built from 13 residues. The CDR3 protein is CSARSGGYNEQFF. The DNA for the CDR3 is TGCAGTGCGAGAAGCGGGGGCTACAATGAGCAGTTCTTC.

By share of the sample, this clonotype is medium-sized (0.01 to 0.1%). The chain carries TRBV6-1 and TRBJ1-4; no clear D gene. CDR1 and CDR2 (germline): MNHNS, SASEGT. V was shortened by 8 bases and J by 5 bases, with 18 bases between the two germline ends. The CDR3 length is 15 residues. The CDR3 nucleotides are TGTGCCAGCTTGTGGTCGCCACACCGGAATGAAAAACTGTTTTTT. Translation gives CASLWSPHRNEKLFF.